Sequencing of this T cell receptor beta chain was carried out in a study of blood T cell repertoires in COVID-19. The assay was immunoSEQ multiplex PCR, and TCRdb's table has in-frame clones only and misses some. The sample yields 200,000 to 250,000 clones, 80% to 90% seen once. From germline, CDR1 is LNHNV and CDR2 YYDKDF (reference sequence). Trimming removed 5 bases at V and 0 bases at J, with 8 bases between. The length of the CDR3 is 13 residues. The V call is TRBV15, the J call TRBJ2-7; unclear D gene. The sample comprised PBMCs or T cells enriched from blood (not recorded which). This clonotype was sampled from a woman in her 50s who had been exposed to COVID-19. The CDR3 here is CATSSRVSYEQYF. CDR3 nucleotide sequence: TGTGCCACCAGCTCCCGGGTCTCCTACGAGCAGTACTTC.